The clone carrying this T cell receptor (beta chain) was seen a handful of times. The source of the sample is a study of T-cell reconstitution after alpha-beta-depleted transplantation in children. This CDR3 is built from 17 residues. V lost 5 bases and J lost 5; bases outside the gene matches: 9. Germline loops: CDR1 LGHDT, CDR2 YNNKEL (reference sequence). Molecular barcoding with unique molecular identifiers was used for the TCRbeta library. TCRdb independently ran MiXCR on the PCR reads; one entry per CDR3 protein. There are a few hundred thousand distinct CDR3 sequences in the sample; around 19% occur only once, and approximately 3% lies in the top ten.

This specimen consisted of PBMCs from the stem cell graft donor, obtained from the stem cell graft. The chain employs TRBV3-1 and TRBJ2-3; 14 nucleotides align to TRBD2. The TCR was taken from a human donor who donated a stem cell graft to a child with acute lymphoblastic leukemia. CDR3 bases: TGTGCCAGCAGCGCTACTTCCGGGACTAGCGGGAGAGATACGCAGTATTTT. It encodes CASSATSGTSGRDTQYF.